Detailed here is one TCR beta chain. This sample is part of a study of blood T cell repertoires in COVID-19. Study in general: Samples taken during acute and convalescent COVID-19 were collected in the United States, Italy and Spain. PBMCs, B-cell-depleted T cells, or T cells provided the cDNA or gDNA that made up the material.

The CDR3 spans 15 residues. In the original processing: Cell counts per sample came from amplifying reference gene primers. The assay was immunoSEQ multiplex PCR, and TCRdb's table has in-frame clones only and misses some. From that table come the V and J calls and clone size; the DNA was used to work out D and trimming. The sample holds about 290,000 clones; approximately 80% are singletons and the top ten take around 4.2%. This clonotype was obtained from a woman aged 45-65 years with active or convalescent COVID-19. The sample consisted of peripheral blood. The rearrangement joins TRBV21-1 to TRBJ1-4; the D call of TRBD1 is as the table states it, not checked on the DNA. TRBV21-1 is a pseudogene. As DNA, the CDR3 is TGTGCCAGCATCCCCCGGGCAGGGGCCTTGGAAAAACTGTTTTTT. Protein: CASIPRAGALEKLFF.